These T cell receptor beta chains were read from a single sample in a study of T-cell reconstitution after alpha-beta-depleted transplantation in children. TCRdb re-called the PCR reads through MiXCR, storing one row per CDR3 protein. Of over 80,000 distinct CDR3 sequences listed, about 22% are singletons. Here the sequenced sample was PBMCs, taken before TCRalphabeta/CD19-depleted stem cell transplant. These receptors originate from a boy aged 2 to 10 with acute lymphoblastic leukemia, due to receive a stem cell transplant. CDR3s include the opening cysteine and the closing phenylalanine or tryptophan. A D gene is named only where the DNA matches it firmly. A row's size may be missing; if present it is once, few, many or a size class.

TRBD2 TRBJ2-3 NA TRBV2 TGTGCCAGCCTATTGACTAGCGGAAGCACGGATACGCAGTATTTT CASLLTSGSTDTQYF
NA TRBJ2-1 NA TRBV6-1 TGTGCCAGCGCCACAGGGGAGGACTACAATGAGCAGTTCTTC CASATGEDYNEQFF
NA TRBJ1-5 NA TRBV18 TGTGCCAGCTCACCACGTAGAGCCAATCAGCCCCAGCATTTT CASSPRRANQPQHF
TRBD2 TRBJ2-7 many TRBV28 TGTGCCAGCAGTTTGGAACTACTAGCGGAGGGGCTTTACGTCGAGCAGTACTTC CASSLELLAEGLYVEQYF
NA TRBJ2-1 few TRBV14 TGTGCCAGCAGCCAAGATTTTTCAGGGAGGCCCAGCTCCTACAATGAGCAGTTCTTC CASSQDFSGRPSSYNEQFF
NA TRBJ1-5 NA TRBV6-1 TGTGCCAGCAGCCCATGGCAGGGCAATCAGCCCCAGCATTTT CASSPWQGNQPQHF
NA TRBJ2-2 NA TRBV6-1 TGTGCCACCAAACCCGACAGTCGGAACACCGGGGAGCTGTTTTTT CATKPDSRNTGELFF
TRBD2 TRBJ2-1 NA TRBV6-2/TRBV6-3 TGTGCCAGCGGCTCCGGGACTAGCGGTTACAATGAGCAGTTCTTC CASGSGTSGYNEQFF
NA TRBJ2-1 once TRBV20-1 TGCAGTGCTAGATTTTCCCGCAGCGGAGGGTTATACAATGAGCAGTTCTTC CSARFSRSGGLYNEQFF
NA TRBJ2-5 few TRBV11-2 TGTGCCAGCAGCTTAGGTTCCCGGGGGACCCAGTACTTC CASSLGSRGTQYF
NA TRBJ2-2 NA TRBV11-2 TGTGCCAGCAGCTTAGTAAGCGGAGGGGCCGCCGGGGAGCTGTTTTTT CASSLVSGGAAGELFF
TRBD1 TRBJ1-1 few TRBV7-8 TGTGCCAGCAGCTACACAGGGGGCGTCACTGAAGCTTTCTTT CASSYTGGVTEAFF
NA TRBJ2-1 NA TRBV6-4 TGTGCCAGCAGTGACGGGGACTCCAGCTCCTACAATGAGCAGTTCTTC CASSDGDSSSYNEQFF
TRBD2 TRBJ2-2 few TRBV7-1 TGTGCCAGCAGCCTCAGGACTAGCGGAGCCCTCTGGCCCGGGGAGCTGTTTTTT CASSLRTSGALWPGELFF
NA TRBJ2-5 few TRBV2 TGTGCCAGCAGCCGGGACGTACAAGGGACCCAGTACTTC CASSRDVQGTQYF
TRBD2 TRBJ2-1 few TRBV20-1 TGCAGTGCTAGAGATTTACTAGCGTACAATGAGCAGTTCTTC CSARDLLAYNEQFF
NA TRBJ1-3 NA TRBV20-1 TGCAGTGCTAGAGTTGCGAGAGGGGTCGGAAACACCATATATTTT CSARVARGVGNTIYF
TRBD2 TRBJ2-1 NA TRBV6-2/TRBV6-3 TGTGCCAGCAGTTCCTACGGGACTAGCGCCTACAATGAGCAGTTCTTC CASSSYGTSAYNEQFF
NA TRBJ2-3 NA TRBV15 TGTGCCACCAGCAGAGAGGGCAGGGGAACAGATACGCAGTATTTT CATSREGRGTDTQYF
NA TRBJ2-7 NA TRBV5-1 TGCGCCAGCAGCTTGTCAACGGAGAGCGCTCCCTACGAGCAGTACTTC CASSLSTESAPYEQYF
NA TRBJ2-2 NA TRBV6-1 TGTGCCAGCAGGCACGGCGGAGGGGGTATTGGGGAGCTGTTTTTT CASRHGGGGIGELFF
NA TRBJ2-7 NA TRBV2 TGTGCCAGCAGTGACTTTCAGACCTACGAGCAGTACTTC CASSDFQTYEQYF
NA TRBJ2-3 NA TRBV4-3 TGCGCCAGCAGCCAAGTCCGGGGGAGCACAGATACGCAGTATTTT CASSQVRGSTDTQYF
NA TRBJ2-3 NA TRBV15 TGTGCCACCAGCAGAGATCTGGACAGGCAGTATTTT CATSRDLDRQYF
NA TRBJ2-7 many TRBV3-1 TGTGCCAGCAGTGGACATCCTGGGCCCTACGAGCAGTACTTC CASSGHPGPYEQYF
NA TRBJ2-1 NA TRBV20-1 TGCAGTGCTGGGACAGGGGGGACTAGCGCAGTTTACAATGAGCAGTTCTTC CSAGTGGTSAVYNEQFF
NA TRBJ2-1 NA TRBV11-3 TGTGCCAGCAGCTTAGCGGGCCTAAGTAGGGAGCAGTTCTTC CASSLAGLSREQFF
TRBD1 TRBJ1-5 NA TRBV29-1 TGCAGCGTTGCCGCCGGGACAGGGGATCAGCCCCAGCATTTT CSVAAGTGDQPQHF
NA TRBJ2-2 NA TRBV12-3/TRBV12-4 TGTGCCAGCCGGCGCTCGGGACTCAACACCGGGGAGCTGTTTTTT CASRRSGLNTGELFF
NA TRBJ1-1 many TRBV7-8 TGTGCCAGCAGCCCCCAAGGGGCAGGGGACCGGGGCACTGAAGCTTTCTTT CASSPQGAGDRGTEAFF
TRBD2 TRBJ2-1 few TRBV5-5 TGTGCCAGCAGGCCATTGGGGGGGAGCGACGATGAGCAGTTCTTC CASRPLGGSDDEQFF
NA TRBJ2-4 NA TRBV20-1 TGCAGTGCTAGCGGACTAGCCAAAAACATTCAGTACTTC CSASGLAKNIQYF
NA TRBJ2-1 few TRBV4-1 TGCGCCAGCAGCCAAGAAGGATCGGGGGCGGACTGGTACAATGAGCAGTTCTTC CASSQEGSGADWYNEQFF
NA TRBJ1-5 few TRBV29-1 TGCAGCGTTGAAGAGTACTGGGATGGGCCCCAGCATTTT CSVEEYWDGPQHF
NA TRBJ2-7 few TRBV6-5 TGTGCCAGCAGTTTACAGGTGGCCTCTAGGGAGCAGTACTTC CASSLQVASREQYF
TRBD1 TRBJ2-3 NA TRBV5-1 TGCGCCAGCAGCTTGGCGGCAGGGGGAGTCACAGATACGCAGTATTTT CASSLAAGGVTDTQYF
NA TRBJ2-5 many TRBV12-3/TRBV12-4 TGTGCCAGCAGACTCAGCGGAGGAGCAGTGGGGACCCAGTACTTC CASRLSGGAVGTQYF
NA TRBJ1-2 few TRBV5-6 TGTGCCAGCAGCTTGGCTGGGTCCAACTATGGCTACACCTTC CASSLAGSNYGYTF
NA TRBJ2-7 few TRBV7-6 TGTGCCAGCAGCCCCCGGGGCAGGGATGCCTACGAGCAGTACTTC CASSPRGRDAYEQYF
TRBD1 TRBJ2-3 few TRBV25-1 TGTGCCAGCAGTGAATTTTCCCCGAACAGGGGCAGGACAGATACGCAGTATTTT CASSEFSPNRGRTDTQYF
TRBD1 TRBJ2-7 few TRBV10-3 TGTGCCGAGGGGGCAACCCGAAACGAGCAGTACTTC CAEGATRNEQYF
NA TRBJ2-7 many TRBV5-5 TGTGCCAGCAGCTGGGACATCTACGAGCAGTACTTC CASSWDIYEQYF